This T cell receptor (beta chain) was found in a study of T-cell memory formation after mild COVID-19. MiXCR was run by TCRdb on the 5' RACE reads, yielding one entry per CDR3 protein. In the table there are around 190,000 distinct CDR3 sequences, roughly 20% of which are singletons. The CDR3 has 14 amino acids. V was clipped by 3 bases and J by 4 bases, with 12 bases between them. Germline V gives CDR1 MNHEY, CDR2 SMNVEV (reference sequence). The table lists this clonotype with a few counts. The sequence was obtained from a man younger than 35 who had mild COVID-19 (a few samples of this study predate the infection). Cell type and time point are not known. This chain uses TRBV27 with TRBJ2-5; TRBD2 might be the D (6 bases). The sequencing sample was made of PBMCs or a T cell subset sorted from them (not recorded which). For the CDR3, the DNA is TGTGCCAGCAGTTTTCGAGAGGGAGGAGAGACCCAGTACTTC. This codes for CASSFREGGETQYF.